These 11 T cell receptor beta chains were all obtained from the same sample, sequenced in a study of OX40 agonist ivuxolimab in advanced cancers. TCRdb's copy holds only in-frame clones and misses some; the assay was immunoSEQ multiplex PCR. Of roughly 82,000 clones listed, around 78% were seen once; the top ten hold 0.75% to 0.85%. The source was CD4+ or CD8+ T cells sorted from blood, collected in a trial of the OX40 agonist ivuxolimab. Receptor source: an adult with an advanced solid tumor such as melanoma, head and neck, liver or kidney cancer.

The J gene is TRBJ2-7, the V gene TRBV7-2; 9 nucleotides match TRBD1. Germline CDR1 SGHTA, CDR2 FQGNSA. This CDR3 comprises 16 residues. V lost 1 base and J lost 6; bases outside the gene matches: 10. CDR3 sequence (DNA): TGTGCCAGCAGCTTAGTTGGGACAGGGATATTGATCGAGCAGTACTTC. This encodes CASSLVGTGILIEQYF.

The CDR3 protein is CASSVPLTHRDNVMNTEAFF. DNA of the CDR3: TGTGCCAGCAGTGTGCCATTGACTCACCGGGACAATGTCATGAACACTGAAGCTTTCTTT. The gene calls are TRBV6-1 and TRBJ1-1, with a weak D call TRBD1 (6 bases). The CDR3 runs 20 residues. V was cut by 4 bases and J by 0 bases, with 27 bases left in between. Looked up from germline, CDR1 is MNHNS and CDR2 is SASEGT.

CDR3 bases: TGTGCCAGCAGCTTAGCACAGGGGCAGCTCGAGCAGTACTTC. Encoded protein: CASSLAQGQLEQYF. The chain couples TRBV7-9 to TRBJ2-7; 7 bases map to TRBD1. Germline CDR1 reads SEHNR; CDR2 reads FQNEAQ (reference sequence). The CDR3 is 14 residues long. After removal of 0 bases from V and 6 bases from J, the junction contained 5 bases not matched to a gene.

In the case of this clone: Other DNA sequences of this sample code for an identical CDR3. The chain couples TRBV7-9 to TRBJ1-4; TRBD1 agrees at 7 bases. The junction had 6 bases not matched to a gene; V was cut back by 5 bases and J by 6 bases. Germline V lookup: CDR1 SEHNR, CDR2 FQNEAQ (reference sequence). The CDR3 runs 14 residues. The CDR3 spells CASSRQGSDEKLFF. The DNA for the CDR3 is TGTGCCAGCAGCAGACAGGGATCGGATGAAAAACTGTTTTTT. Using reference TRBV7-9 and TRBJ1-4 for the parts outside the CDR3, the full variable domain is DTGVSQNPRHKITKRGQNVTFRCDPISEHNRLYWYRQTLGQGPEFLTYFQNEAQLEKSRLLSDRFSAERPKGSFSTLEIQRTEQGDSAMYLCASSRQGSDEKLFFGSGTQLSVL.

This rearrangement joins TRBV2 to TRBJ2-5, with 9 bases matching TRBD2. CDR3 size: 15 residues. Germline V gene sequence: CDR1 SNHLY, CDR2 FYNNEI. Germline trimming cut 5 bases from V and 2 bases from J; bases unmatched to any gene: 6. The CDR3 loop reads CASSQERGAQETQYF. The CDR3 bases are TGTGCCAGCAGTCAAGAGCGGGGGGCTCAAGAGACCCAGTACTTC.

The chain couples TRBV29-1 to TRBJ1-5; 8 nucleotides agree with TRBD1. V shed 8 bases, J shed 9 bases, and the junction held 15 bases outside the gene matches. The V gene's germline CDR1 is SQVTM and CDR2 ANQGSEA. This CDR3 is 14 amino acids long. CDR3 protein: CSYSGTGPQGPQHF. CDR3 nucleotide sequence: TGCAGCTACTCCGGGACAGGACCGCAGGGGCCCCAGCATTTT.

CDR3 coding DNA: TGTGCCAGCAGTTGGACTCTCGACTCCTACGAGCAGTACTTC. Amino acid sequence: CASSWTLDSYEQYF. The chain is built from TRBV6-1 and TRBJ2-7; D is possibly TRBD2 (5 bases). V was trimmed by 5 bases and J by 0 bases, leaving 11 bases between them. This CDR3 is built from 14 residues. The germline CDR1 and CDR2 sequences are MNHNS and SASEGT.

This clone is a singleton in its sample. CDR3 loop: CASSPSSGGLSYNEQFF. CDR3 in DNA: TGTGCCAGCTCACCCTCTAGCGGGGGGTTATCCTACAATGAGCAGTTCTTC. J is TRBJ2-1 and V is TRBV18; 11 positions agree with TRBD2. The germline V gene encodes CDR1 KGHSH and CDR2 LQKENI. Germline trimming cut 3 bases from V and 1 base from J; bases unmatched to any gene: 5. The CDR3 covers 17 residues. Complete variable domain (other parts from reference TRBV18 and TRBJ2-1): NAGVMQNPRHLVRRRGQEARLRCSPMKGHSHVYWYRQLPEEGLKFMVYLQKENIIDESGMPKERFSAEFPKEGPSILRIQQVVRGDSAAYFCASSPSSGGLSYNEQFFGPGTRLTVL.

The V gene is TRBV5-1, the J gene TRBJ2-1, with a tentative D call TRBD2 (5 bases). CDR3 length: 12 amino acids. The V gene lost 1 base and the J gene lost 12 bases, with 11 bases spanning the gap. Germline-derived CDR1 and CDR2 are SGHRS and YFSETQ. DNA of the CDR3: TGCGCCAGCAGCTTGTCCCCGGCGGGGCAGTTCTTC. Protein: CASSLSPAGQFF.

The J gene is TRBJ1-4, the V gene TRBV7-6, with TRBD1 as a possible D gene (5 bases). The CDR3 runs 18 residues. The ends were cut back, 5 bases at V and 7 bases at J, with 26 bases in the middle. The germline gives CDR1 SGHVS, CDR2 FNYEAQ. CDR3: CASSGAQQAKPAGEKLFF. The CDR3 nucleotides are TGTGCCAGCAGCGGGGCACAGCAAGCTAAACCAGCAGGTGAAAAACTGTTTTTT.

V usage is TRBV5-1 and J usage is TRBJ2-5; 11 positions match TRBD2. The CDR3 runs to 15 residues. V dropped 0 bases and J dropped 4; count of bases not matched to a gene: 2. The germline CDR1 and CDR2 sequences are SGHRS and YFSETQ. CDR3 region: CASSLGLAGGETQYF. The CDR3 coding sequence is TGCGCCAGCAGCTTGGGTCTAGCGGGGGGAGAGACCCAGTACTTC.